A selection of T cell receptor beta chains follows, all from one sample in a study of T cell repertoires in cytomegalovirus infection. Their specific antigens are unknown. Each CDR3 protein gets one entry after TCRdb re-called the reads with MiXCR. The table lists approximately 990,000 distinct CDR3 sequences, approximately 33% of them singletons. The starting material was cultured CD8+ T cells from PBMCs, obtained from culture after CMV antigen stimulation. These receptors all stem from a human donor in good health (CMV status not recorded). Some clones in this sample may be carry-over from other donors' samples. CDR3s include the opening cysteine and the closing phenylalanine or tryptophan. D genes are given only for firm matches. The size field is filled for only some rows; it gives once, few, many or a size class.

TRBJ1-6,TRBV6-6,-,few,TGTGCCAGCAGAGAACAGGGTTCAGGATCACCCCTCCACTTT,CASREQGSGSPLHF
TRBJ1-1,TRBV28,-,many,TGTGCCAGCAGTTTACCAGGGGCTGACACTGAAGCTTTCTTT,CASSLPGADTEAFF
TRBJ1-4,TRBV7-9,TRBD1,-,TGTGCCAGCAGCTTAGCACCGGGACAGGGGGAAAAATATGAAAAACTGTTTTTT,CASSLAPGQGEKYEKLFF
TRBJ2-3,TRBV25-1,TRBD1,few,TGTGCCAGCAGTCCAGGGGGCGGGAGCACAGATACGCAGTATTTT,CASSPGGGSTDTQYF
TRBJ2-1,TRBV28,TRBD2,-,TGTGCCAGCAGTTTCGAAGGGGCGCGAGTAGCGGGGGGGCCTTTCTACAATGAGCAGTTCTTC,CASSFEGARVAGGPFYNEQFF
TRBJ2-2,TRBV7-6,-,many,TGTGCCAGCAGCCAAAGCAACACCGGGGAGCTGTTTTTT,CASSQSNTGELFF
TRBJ2-1,TRBV27,TRBD2,-,TGTGCCAGCAGTTTGGTAGCGGGAGCTCTTCTGAATGAGCAGTTCTTC,CASSLVAGALLNEQFF
TRBJ1-2,TRBV27,-,-,TGTGCCAGCAGTCCGACCGTGAGGAGAGTGTATGGCTACACCTTC,CASSPTVRRVYGYTF
TRBJ1-1,TRBV27,-,few,TGTGCCAGCAGGGAGGGCATCCACCCCTACTTCTTT,CASREGIHPYFF
TRBJ1-1,TRBV19,-,-,TGTGCCAGTAGTTCTGACAGCCACACTGAAGCTTTCTTT,CASSSDSHTEAFF
TRBJ1-6,TRBV5-1,-,once,TGCGCCAGCAGCTTGCCACGGACGGAGTGGTATAATTCACCCCTCCACTTT,CASSLPRTEWYNSPLHF
TRBJ2-1,TRBV7-6,TRBD2,many,TGTGCCAGCAGCCCCCTGGGCGGGGGGGCCGCCAATGAGCAGTTCTTC,CASSPLGGGAANEQFF
TRBJ2-5,TRBV7-2,-,many,TGTGCCAGCAGCTTAGGGGTCGGGTACCAAGAGACCCAGTACTTC,CASSLGVGYQETQYF
TRBJ2-3,TRBV7-2,TRBD2,many,TGTGCCAGCAGCCACCTTGCGGGGGGTAGCACAGATACGCAGTATTTT,CASSHLAGGSTDTQYF
TRBJ2-1,TRBV2,TRBD2,few,TGTGCCGGCGTAGCGGGGGGGAGCTCCTACAATGAGCAGTTCTTC,CAGVAGGSSYNEQFF
TRBJ2-2,TRBV12-5,-,few,TGTGCTAGTGGTTTGGTACTCGGCAGATCCACCGGGGAGCTGTTTTTT,CASGLVLGRSTGELFF
TRBJ2-5,TRBV7-9,-,many,TGTGCCAGCAGCTCCCCGGGAGAAGAGACCCAGTACTTC,CASSSPGEETQYF
TRBJ1-1,TRBV11-1,TRBD1,-,TGTGCCAGCATCCCTATCGGGGACAGGGGGTTCGACACTGAAGCTTTCTTT,CASIPIGDRGFDTEAFF
TRBJ1-2,TRBV6-1,-,few,TGTGCCAGCATTTGGACATCAGGGGGCTACACCTTC,CASIWTSGGYTF
TRBJ1-1,TRBV7-9,-,few,TGTGCCAGCACTCTCGACGTGGGGGCTGAAGCTTTCTTT,CASTLDVGAEAFF
TRBJ2-1,TRBV29-1,TRBD1,-,TGCAGCGTCGCAGGGGGCTACAATGAGCAGTTCTTC,CSVAGGYNEQFF
TRBJ1-6,TRBV2,-,once,TGTGCCAGCAGTCGAGACAGCTCCTATAATTCATCCCTCCACTTT,CASSRDSSYNSSLHF
TRBJ1-1,TRBV25-1,-,-,TGTGCCAGCAGTGGAAACAGGGAGGACACTGAAGCTTTCTTT,CASSGNREDTEAFF
TRBJ2-1,TRBV5-4,-,-,TGTGCCAGCAGCTTTATAAGCGGAATCTCCTACAATGAGCAGTTCTTC,CASSFISGISYNEQFF
TRBJ1-1,TRBV7-9,-,few,TGTGCCAGCACTGTACTGGTGGGGGACGCTGAAGCTTTCTTT,CASTVLVGDAEAFF
TRBJ1-2,TRBV7-9,-,few,TGTGCCAGCAGCTTAGCTTCAGGAAGAAGTGGCTACACCTTC,CASSLASGRSGYTF
TRBJ2-7,TRBV12-3/TRBV12-4,-,few,TGTGCCAGCAGTTCGACAGGATCCTACGGGCAGTACTTC,CASSSTGSYGQYF
TRBJ2-3,TRBV10-3,TRBD2,few,TGTGCCACCGACCTAGCGGCGGGGCATCAAGATACGCAGTATTTT,CATDLAAGHQDTQYF
TRBJ2-5,TRBV7-9,TRBD1,many,TGTGCCAGCAGCCCATGGACAGGGGGAACGGAGGAGACCCAGTACTTC,CASSPWTGGTEETQYF
TRBJ2-2,TRBV9,-,-,TGTGCCAGCAGCGTTCAAAAGAACACCGGGGAGCTGTTTTTT,CASSVQKNTGELFF
TRBJ2-2,TRBV7-6,TRBD2,-,TGTGCCAGCAGTTATCCGGGACTAGCGGGGCCCGGGGAGCTGTTTTTT,CASSYPGLAGPGELFF